These 19 T cell receptor beta chains were sequenced from one sample in a study of CD4 T cells in relation to SARS-CoV-2 and coronaviruses (dated by TCRdb to the early 2020s). For these TCRs, the target antigens are not known. CD4+ T cells from unexposed donors were collected before the COVID-19 pandemic (2011-2018). The EasySep CD4+ T cell isolation kit was used to isolate CD4+ T cells once the cultures had run for about 10 days. Libraries came from the immunoSEQ multiplex PCR assay. TCRdb obtained this table from immuneACCESS and retained in-frame rearrangements with V and J assigned. These tables miss some clones; where compared with another copy, unresolved V genes account for less than half of the shortfall, and the remainder is unexplained. For this sample the table gives under 20,000 clones, of which about 72% were detected only once. Of the sample, about a quarter is held by the ten largest clones.

Input material: CD4+ T cells from PBMCs, cultured in vitro. These receptors were taken from a human donor in good health.

In its sample, this clone was seen a few times. This chain joins TRBV28 and TRBJ2-7, with D perhaps given as TRBD1 or TRBD2 (6 bases each). Trimming removed 7 bases at V and 1 base at J, with 17 bases between. The germline CDR1 and CDR2 sequences are MDHEN and SYDVKM. The CDR3 covers 15 residues. Written as DNA, the CDR3 is TGTGCCAGCACCCCACAGGGCGGGACATCCTACGAGCAGTACTTC. Translated, it gives CASTPQGGTSYEQYF.

The CDR3 region is CASTGLVSDEQFF. CDR3 bases: TGTGCCAGCACGGGACTAGTTTCTGATGAGCAGTTCTTC. V is TRBV6-5 and J is TRBJ2-1, with 8 bases identical to TRBD2. V lost 7 bases, J lost 8 bases, and 7 bases stayed unmatched. Germline V CDR1 and CDR2: MNHEY, SVGAGI. The length of the CDR3 is 13 residues.

The chain employs TRBV12-3 or TRBV12-4 and TRBJ1-1; D call uncertain. There are 13 residues in the CDR3. Deletions cut 5 bases from V and 1 base from J, with 8 bases between. The CDR3 region has the DNA TGTGCCAGCAGTCGGCAGTCGAACACTGAAGCTTTCTTT. Translation gives CASSRQSNTEAFF.

The count of this clone is one. The chain recombines TRBV7-2 with TRBJ1-2; TRBD1 might be the D (6 bases). CDR3 length equals 13 residues. From germline, CDR1 is SGHTA and CDR2 FQGNSA. V was shortened by 5 bases and J by 7 bases, with 14 bases between the two germline ends. The CDR3 DNA sequence: TGTGCCAGCAGCCCGGACAGCCGATCTGGCTACACCTTC. It specifies CASSPDSRSGYTF.

The chain is built from TRBV9 and TRBJ2-3; tentatively, D is TRBD1 (5 bases). V shed 1 base and J shed 3 bases, with 18 bases lying between them. CDR3 length equals 17 residues. Looked up from germline, CDR1 is SGDLS and CDR2 is YYNGEE. The CDR3 sequence is CASSVRGADTSTDTQYF. CDR3 sequence (DNA): TGTGCCAGCAGCGTAAGAGGTGCGGACACTTCTACAGATACGCAGTATTTT. Using reference TRBV9 and TRBJ2-3 for the parts outside the CDR3, the full variable domain is DSGVTQTPKHLITATGQRVTLRCSPRSGDLSVYWYQQSLDQGLQFLIQYYNGEERAKGNILERFSAQQFPDLHSELNLSSLELGDSALYFCASSVRGADTSTDTQYFGPGTRLTVL.

The chain links TRBV7-7 to TRBJ2-1; TRBD2 aligns across 10 bases. V gave up 3 bases and J gave up 5 bases; unmatched junction bases: 10. Per the germline V gene, CDR1 is SSHAT and CDR2 is FNYEAQ (reference sequence). CDR3 length: 17 amino acids. The CDR3 is CASSLRPSGSGNNEQFF. Written as DNA, the CDR3 is TGTGCCAGCAGCTTGAGGCCTAGCGGGAGCGGAAACAATGAGCAGTTCTTC.

The rearrangement links TRBV9 to TRBJ2-5; the match to TRBD2 covers 14 bases. The CDR3 has 16 amino acids. Looked up from germline, CDR1 is SGDLS and CDR2 is YYNGEE. J gave up 4 bases and V 3 bases, and 5 bases lay outside the gene matches. The CDR3 bases are TGTGCCAGCAGCGGACTTGGACTAGCGGGAGGAGAGACCCAGTACTTC. This codes for CASSGLGLAGGETQYF.

This clone was picked up a small number of times. The chain is built from TRBV3-1 (or the pseudogene TRBV3-2) and TRBJ2-2; D is possibly TRBD1 or TRBD2 (6 bases each). V was clipped by 0 bases and J by 5 bases, with 13 bases between them. CDR3 size: 16 residues. Germline loops: CDR1 LGHDT, CDR2 YNNKEL (reference sequence). CDR3 amino acids: CASSQEPGARTGELFF. CDR3 bases: TGTGCCAGCAGCCAAGAACCGGGGGCGAGGACCGGGGAGCTGTTTTTT.

V and J are TRBV11-2 and TRBJ2-7; D may be TRBD1 (5 bases). The CDR3 runs 14 residues. The germline V and J ends were trimmed by 1 base and 6 bases, with 13 bases remaining between them. Germline values: CDR1 SGHAT, CDR2 FQNNGV. DNA for the CDR3: TGTGCCAGCAGCTTAGGGGGCCCTTTTGGCGAGCAGTACTTC. Amino acid sequence: CASSLGGPFGEQYF. Based on the CDR3 plus reference TRBV11-2 and TRBJ2-7, the full variable domain is EAGVAQSPRYKIIEKRQSVAFWCNPISGHATLYWYQQILGQGPKLLIQFQNNGVVDDSQLPKDRFSAERLKGVDSTLKIQPAKLEDSAVYLCASSLGGPFGEQYFGPGTRLTVT.

The V and J genes are TRBV11-2 and TRBJ2-7; 12 bases agree with TRBD2. Germline-derived CDR1 and CDR2 are SGHAT and FQNNGV. V lost 4 bases and J lost 4; bases outside the gene matches: 2. This CDR3 is built from 14 residues. The CDR3: CASSSLAGGYEQYF. For the CDR3, the DNA is TGTGCCAGCAGCTCCCTAGCGGGAGGGTACGAGCAGTACTTC.

The chain links TRBV2 to TRBJ2-7, with a weak D call TRBD2 (6 bases). The CDR3 consists of 14 residues. Trimming cost V 8 bases and J 7 bases, with 21 bases left between them. CDR1 is SNHLY and CDR2 is FYNNEI in the germline V gene. CDR3 coding DNA: TGTGCCAGCTACACGGGAGCCCATGGGGGGGAGCAGTACTTC. Its translation is CASYTGAHGGEQYF. Combining the CDR3 with reference TRBV2 and TRBJ2-7 gives the whole variable domain EPEVTQTPSHQVTQMGQEVILRCVPISNHLYFYWYRQILGQKVEFLVSFYNNEISEKSEIFDDQFSVERPDGSNFTLKIRSTKLEDSAMYFCASYTGAHGGEQYFGPGTRLTVT.

V is TRBV24-1 and J is TRBJ1-6; 7 nucleotides match TRBD1. The CDR3 contains 13 residues. Trimming at V came to 12 bases and at J to 6 bases, leaving 7 bases not matched to a gene. CDR1 is KGHDR and CDR2 is SFDVKD in the germline V gene. The CDR3 DNA reads TGTGCCGCCGGGCGGGACAGTAATTCACCCCTCCACTTT. It codes for CAAGRDSNSPLHF.

The chain joins TRBV19 to TRBJ1-1; weak D call: TRBD1 (6 bases). Germline V gene data show CDR1 as LNHDA and CDR2 as SQIVND (reference sequence). V lost 4 bases and J lost 1, with 19 bases in between. The CDR3 runs 17 residues. The CDR3 nucleotides read TGTGCCAGTAGTAGCGAGGTTGCAGGGGAATGGAACACTGAAGCTTTCTTT. It is translated as CASSSEVAGEWNTEAFF.

The V call is TRBV6-5, the J call TRBJ2-7; 9 bases align to TRBD1. V was clipped by 2 bases and J by 5 bases; unmatched bases: 7. The CDR3 totals 15 residues. From germline, CDR1 is MNHEY and CDR2 SVGAGI. CDR3 amino acids: CASSYRVQGAHEQYF. CDR3 coding DNA: TGTGCCAGCAGTTACAGGGTACAGGGGGCGCACGAGCAGTACTTC.

The chain recombines TRBV6-5 with TRBJ1-5; no clear D. The CDR3 runs 12 residues. Germline values: CDR1 MNHEY, CDR2 SVGAGI. Trimming pared 6 bases from V and 3 bases from J, leaving 6 bases between. The CDR3 nucleotides are TGTGCCAGCAGCCAGTACAATCAGCCCCAGCATTTT. It yields the protein CASSQYNQPQHF.

J is TRBJ2-5 and V is TRBV4-1; 12 nucleotides agree with TRBD2. There are 18 residues in the CDR3. Germline-derived CDR1 and CDR2 are MGHRA and YSYEKL. V shed 1 base, J shed 5 bases, and the junction held 11 bases outside the gene matches. CDR3 sequence: CASSQAVLAGGRVETQYF. CDR3 coding DNA: TGCGCCAGCAGCCAAGCAGTGCTAGCGGGAGGGCGAGTGGAGACCCAGTACTTC.

J is TRBJ2-6 and V is TRBV6-1; 9 positions match TRBD1. The CDR3 sequence is 19 residues long. With V trimmed by 0 bases and J by 1 base, 7 bases remained unmatched. Germline V gives CDR1 MNHNS, CDR2 SASEGT. The CDR3 sequence is CASSEAGQGRPSGANVLTF. The DNA of the CDR3 is TGTGCCAGCAGTGAAGCGGGACAGGGAAGACCTTCTGGGGCCAACGTCCTGACTTTC.

The CDR3 coding sequence is TGTGCCAGCAGCTTAGTGACGGGGGGGAGGGAGACCCAGTACTTC. Its protein product is CASSLVTGGRETQYF. This sequence joins TRBV11-2 and TRBJ2-5, with 8 bases identical to TRBD2. This CDR3 contains 15 residues. Germline V gives CDR1 SGHAT, CDR2 FQNNGV. Germline trimming cut 1 base from V and 5 bases from J; bases unmatched to any gene: 6.

This clone was recorded a few times. The V gene is TRBV19, the J gene TRBJ1-5; unclear D gene. The germline V gene encodes CDR1 LNHDA and CDR2 SQIVND (reference sequence). The CDR3 runs 15 residues. V lost 5 bases and J lost 3, with 14 bases in between. CDR3 DNA sequence: TGTGCCAGTAGTCCCCCTGTAAACATCAATCAGCCCCAGCATTTT. Amino acids: CASSPPVNINQPQHF. Combining the CDR3 with reference TRBV19 and TRBJ1-5 gives the whole variable domain DGGITQSPKYLFRKEGQNVTLSCEQNLNHDAMYWYRQDPGQGLRLIYYSQIVNDFQKGDIAEGYSVSREKKESFPLTVTSAQKNPTAFYLCASSPPVNINQPQHFGDGTRLSIL.